This T cell receptor (beta chain) was obtained from a study of T cells in severe cutaneous drug reactions (dated by TCRdb to about 2019). Concerning the study at large: Between the early 2010s and the late 2010s, patients were recruited from Taiwan, Thailand and a European registry network. Enrollment was limited to patients whose SJS/TEN or DRESS diagnosis was probable or definite according to RegiSCAR criteria. Assignment of the culprit drug relied on both the Naranjo algorithm and the ALDEN drug causality algorithm. Blister fluids/cells, PBMC and other biological samples were taken from patients in the acute stage or the recovery stage. Single-cell sequencing, quantitative PCR validation, functional assays and transgenic mouse experiments were combined with bulk TCR sequencing. Libraries used iRepertoire multiplex PCR; authors cited a comparison showing similar capture of abundant clonotypes across iRepertoire and 5' RACE methods with or without UMI.

Of note for this clonotype: Its antigen is not yet known.

What the research found in general, with its limitations: According to the authors, further study is still needed to determine whether the public TCR generalizes to SJS/TEN caused by other drugs. CBZ-SJS/TEN patients showed strongly increased TRBV12-4 usage, with an average of approximately 30% in blister cells and roughly 5% in PBMC. A public TCRbeta CDR3 was found in all seven CBZ-SJS/TEN blister samples (mean 13.57%) but was undetectable or scarce in tolerant-control and healthy-donor PBMC.

CDR1 and CDR2 are drawn from the germline V gene: MDHEN, SYDVKM. Spanning cysteine to phenylalanine, the CDR3 consists of 15 amino acids. No DNA is listed. For both bulk and single-cell sequencing, libraries were prepared with the iRepertoire multiplex PCR system and TCR subtype-specific primers. Multiplex PCR with primers aimed at the V, D and J gene regions produced the bulk TCR beta libraries. Roughly 95-550 ng of RNA per sample served as input for bulk TCR library preparation. Bulk TCR beta amplicons were sequenced on an Illumina MiSeq. On the authors' methods: Sample misassignments and low-quality sequencing reads were removed through quality control steps. The amino acids lying between the V-gene Y[YFLI]C motif and the J-segment [FW]GXGT motif were defined as CDR3. TRBV and TRBJ gene assignments and CDR3 clonotypes followed the IMGT database. Per-sample TRBV expression was normalized to the mean of the same gene in PBMC from roughly 41 healthy donors. TCRdb reprocessed the reads and assigns one entry to each CDR3 protein sequence, leaving out DNA. These V and J calls are TCRdb output, not the study's own analysis. This sample's listing comprises roughly 7,100 distinct CDR3 sequences. Jointly, the top ten make up around 30% of the sample.

Sequenced donors were patients with carbamazepine-induced Stevens-Johnson syndrome or toxic epidermal necrolysis (CBZ-SJS/TEN). To look for drug-specific clonotypes, next-generation sequencing was used to profile the T cell receptor repertoires of patients with drug-induced severe cutaneous adverse reactions. RNA was isolated either from blister cells of skin lesions or from peripheral blood mononuclear cells. The sample was cells from a skin blister. In light of the paper, this sample's cell subset or site label describes: unsorted cells from skin lesion blisters. In this chain, TRBV28 is recombined with TRBJ1-1; TCRdb's D call of TRBD1 is untestable without DNA. This clonotype was sampled from a human donor with toxic epidermal necrolysis, a severe cutaneous drug reaction. The CDR3 in this case is CASSPLQEANTEAFF.